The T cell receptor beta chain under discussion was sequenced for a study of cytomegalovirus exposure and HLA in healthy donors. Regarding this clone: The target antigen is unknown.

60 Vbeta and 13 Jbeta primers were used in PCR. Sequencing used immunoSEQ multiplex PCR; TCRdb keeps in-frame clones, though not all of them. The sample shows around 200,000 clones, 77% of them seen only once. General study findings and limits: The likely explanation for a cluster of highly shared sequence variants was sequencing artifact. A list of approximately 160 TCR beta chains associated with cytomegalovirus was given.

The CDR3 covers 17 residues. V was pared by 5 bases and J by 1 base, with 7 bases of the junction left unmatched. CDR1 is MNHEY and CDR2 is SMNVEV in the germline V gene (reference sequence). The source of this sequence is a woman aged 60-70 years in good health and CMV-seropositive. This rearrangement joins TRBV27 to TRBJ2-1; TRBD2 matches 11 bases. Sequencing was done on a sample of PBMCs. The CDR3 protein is CASSQRTSGLSYNEQFF. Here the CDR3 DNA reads TGTGCCAGCAGTCAAAGGACTAGCGGGTTGTCCTACAATGAGCAGTTCTTC.